One sample yielded the 6 T cell receptor beta chains listed below, sequenced in a study of T cell clones after liver transplantation. TCRbeta sequences of proliferating CFSE-low MLR cells were labeled alloreactive. The antigens for these receptors are not known. The protocol was immunoSEQ multiplex PCR, while the TCRdb copy is restricted to in-frame clones and leaves out a portion. The sample has 5,500 to 7,000 clones; under 35% are singletons. Sequenced sample: CD4+ T cells from cultured PBMCs. These receptors came from a human patient who received a liver transplant. T cells may partly derive from the graft donor.

This sequence joins TRBV10-3 and TRBJ1-6; D might be TRBD1 (6 bases). The CDR3 length is 15 residues. Trimming left V 0 bases short and J 6 bases short, with 9 bases between. Germline assignment: CDR1 ENHRY and CDR2 SYGVKD. The CDR3 coding sequence is TGTGCCATCAGTGAGTCTGTCAGGGGTAATTCACCCCTCCACTTT. This translates into CAISESVRGNSPLHF.

V and J are TRBV27 and TRBJ2-7, with TRBD1 matching 10 bases. Germline trimming cut 5 bases from V and 5 bases from J; bases unmatched to any gene: 12. The germline gives CDR1 MNHEY, CDR2 SMNVEV (reference sequence). CDR3 length: 16 amino acids. Here the CDR3 reads CASSPRPGTGVDEQYV. The CDR3 nucleotides read TGTGCCAGCAGTCCACGTCCCGGGACAGGGGTGGACGAGCAGTACGTC.

To note about this clone: One end of the junction is discordant with germline, which a read error may explain. This chain connects TRBV5-1 to TRBJ2-2; 7 nucleotides line up with TRBD1. Germline V gene sequence: CDR1 SGHRS, CDR2 YFSETQ. The CDR3 runs to 15 residues. CDR3 region: CASGRDRINTGELFF. In DNA, the CDR3 is TGTGCCAGCGGAAGGGACAGAATAAACACCGGGGAGCTGTTTTTT.

The chain recombines TRBV19 with TRBJ2-3; maybe TRBD2 (6 bases). The CDR3 loop spans 15 amino acids. The germline V and J ends were trimmed by 7 bases and 1 base, with 15 bases remaining between them. Germline V CDR1 and CDR2: LNHDA, SQIVND (reference sequence). The CDR3 protein is CASTPTRQGTDTQYF. DNA of the CDR3: TGTGCCAGTACCCCGACTAGGCAGGGCACAGATACGCAGTATTTT.

In its sample, this clone was seen a few times. The chain recombines TRBV18 with TRBJ1-1, with D uncertain. The CDR3 consists of 14 residues. Germline V CDR1 and CDR2: KGHSH, LQKENI. Trimming cost V 4 bases and J 5 bases, with 14 bases left between them. The CDR3, as DNA: TGTGCCAGCTCACAAGACGGAGGGTGGACTGAAGCTTTCTTT. This gives the protein CASSQDGGWTEAFF.

The V gene is TRBV28, the J gene TRBJ1-2; a weak D match, TRBD1 (6 bases). V lost 5 bases, J lost 10 bases, and 23 bases lay in between. The germline gives CDR1 MDHEN, CDR2 SYDVKM. CDR3 size: 15 residues. In DNA, the CDR3 is TGTGCCAGCAGTGAACCCAGGGGACTGGCTTTTGACTACACCTTC. It specifies CASSEPRGLAFDYTF.